The 21 T cell receptor beta chains in this list originate from one sample, sequenced in a study of CD8+ T cells in alopecia areata. The treatment here: oral pan-JAK inhibitor, 5-10 mg twice daily. The sequencing template was cDNA reverse transcribed from extracted RNA. Clones were read by immunoSEQ multiplex PCR, and TCRdb kept only the in-frame ones, dropping some. This table has about 190,000 clones, roughly 61% appearing once. Sequences were derived from CD8+ T cells sorted from blood, sampled at week 24, from a patient treated with tofacitinib. These receptors were taken from a human donor with alopecia areata.

A word on this clone: Additional DNA sequences in this sample encode the identical CDR3. This chain joins TRBV27 and TRBJ2-5; D is unresolved. Deletions cut 6 bases from V and 5 bases from J, with 7 bases between. Germline V lookup: CDR1 MNHEY, CDR2 SMNVEV (reference sequence). The CDR3 is 11 residues long. CDR3 loop: CASSLGETQYF. CDR3 DNA: TGTGCCAGCAGCCTTGGGGAGACCCAGTACTTC.

The chain joins TRBV6-6 to TRBJ2-1; TRBD2 agrees at 11 bases. This CDR3 comprises 16 residues. Germline values: CDR1 MNHNY, CDR2 SVGAGI (reference sequence). V was pared by 7 bases and J by 6 bases, with 11 bases of the junction left unmatched. The CDR3 region has the DNA TGTGCCAGCACATACCTAGCGGGGGGCTCTGCCAATGAGCAGTTCTTC. Protein product: CASTYLAGGSANEQFF.

The J gene is TRBJ2-5, the V gene TRBV27, with D perhaps assigned TRBD1 or TRBD2 (5 bases each). CDR1 MNHEY and CDR2 SMNVEV come from the germline V gene (reference sequence). The CDR3 totals 15 residues. V lost 11 bases to trimming and J lost 4 bases, with 23 bases between them. The CDR3 DNA sequence: TGTGCCGGGGGTGGGAGAGGCCCAGATGGAGAGACCCAGTACTTC. The encoded protein is CAGGGRGPDGETQYF.

This clone appeared a single time. The chain recombines TRBV7-7 with TRBJ2-5; 10 bases are shared with TRBD1. Germline V gene sequence: CDR1 SSHAT, CDR2 FNYEAQ (reference sequence). The CDR3 extends over 15 amino acids. V lost 5 bases and J lost 5; bases outside the gene matches: 8. The CDR3 nucleotides read TGTGCCAGCAGCCTCGACAGGGGGCAACTGGAGACCCAGTACTTC. This encodes CASSLDRGQLETQYF.

A single count supports this clone. V is TRBV27 and J is TRBJ1-1, with 7 bases matching TRBD1. Germline CDR1 MNHEY, CDR2 SMNVEV (reference sequence). CDR3 size: 14 residues. J gave up 3 bases and V 5 bases, and 6 bases lay outside the gene matches. The DNA for the CDR3 is TGTGCCAGCAGTAAGACAGGGTGGGACACTGAAGCTTTCTTT. Protein sequence: CASSKTGWDTEAFF.

This clone occurred once. V and J are TRBV14 and TRBJ1-2; 7 positions match TRBD1. There are 14 residues in the CDR3. The germline CDR1 and CDR2 sequences are SGHDN and FVKESK. After removal of 5 bases from V and 4 bases from J, the junction contained 7 bases not matched to a gene. The CDR3 spells CASSVAQGPYGYTF. The CDR3 nucleotides are TGTGCCAGCAGCGTCGCACAGGGGCCCTATGGCTACACCTTC.

This clone has a handful of counts. The V gene is TRBV2, the J gene TRBJ1-5; D is unresolved. The CDR3 runs 16 residues. The V end lost 2 bases, the J end lost 5 bases, and 16 bases lay between the germline ends. Germline CDR1 and CDR2: SNHLY and FYNNEI. Written as DNA, the CDR3 is TGTGCCAGCAGTGAATTCGAAGGGCCCCGCGATCAGCCCCAGCATTTT. This gives the protein CASSEFEGPRDQPQHF.

The gene calls are TRBV29-1 and TRBJ2-2, with a weak D call TRBD1 (6 bases). This CDR3 spans 15 amino acids. V gave up 7 bases and J gave up 6 bases, with 21 bases separating them. From germline, CDR1 is SQVTM and CDR2 ANQGSEA. CDR3 nucleotides: TGCAGCGGTCACGTACAGGGCGGCAAGCCCGGGGAGCTGTTTTTT. Its protein product is CSGHVQGGKPGELFF.

The rearrangement links TRBV7-9 to TRBJ2-1, with 7 positions matching TRBD2. The CDR3 extends over 15 amino acids. V shed 5 bases, J shed 3 bases, and the junction held 7 bases outside the gene matches. From germline, CDR1 is SEHNR and CDR2 FQNEAQ (reference sequence). The CDR3 is CASSPSRGIYNEQFF. The CDR3 region has the DNA TGTGCCAGCAGCCCTTCGCGGGGGATCTACAATGAGCAGTTCTTC.

The chain recombines TRBV4-1 with TRBJ1-5; D is perhaps TRBD1 (5 bases). The CDR3 is 15 amino acids. Deletions cut 2 bases from V and 1 base from J, with 9 bases between. The germline CDR1 and CDR2 sequences are MGHRA and YSYEKL. For the CDR3, the DNA is TGCGCCAGCAGCCAACGTCGGGGCAGCAATCAGCCCCAGCATTTT. Its translation: CASSQRRGSNQPQHF.

V and J are TRBV4-1 and TRBJ2-1; TRBD1 aligns across 9 bases. V shed 4 bases, J shed 1 base, and the junction held 5 bases outside the gene matches. CDR1 MGHRA and CDR2 YSYEKL come from the germline V gene. The CDR3 is 16 residues long. CDR3 coding DNA: TGCGCCAGCAGCCTTGGGACAGGGAGGTCCTACAATGAGCAGTTCTTC. It codes for CASSLGTGRSYNEQFF.

The chain uses TRBV27 and TRBJ2-1, with TRBD2 matching 8 bases. The germline V gene encodes CDR1 MNHEY and CDR2 SMNVEV (reference sequence). V trimming: 8 bases; J trimming: 4 bases; junction bases outside the gene matches: 13. This CDR3 contains 16 residues. For the CDR3, the DNA is TGTGCCAGCTCGCAAGTGGCGGGGGGACAATACAATGAGCAGTTCTTC. The encoded protein is CASSQVAGGQYNEQFF.

This clone was counted between two and nine times. This same CDR3 is encoded by further DNA sequences in the sample. The V gene is TRBV11-2, the J gene TRBJ2-1; no clear D. This CDR3 region has 13 residues. The V and J ends lost 1 base and 1 base respectively, with 2 bases between them. Per the germline V gene, CDR1 is SGHAT and CDR2 is FQNNGV. The CDR3 DNA sequence: TGTGCCAGCAGCTTAGTGTCCTACAATGAGCAGTTCTTC. Translation: CASSLVSYNEQFF.

The chain is built from TRBV11-2 and TRBJ2-5; D is perhaps TRBD1 (5 bases). Germline V gene data show CDR1 as SGHAT and CDR2 as FQNNGV. This CDR3 is built from 11 residues. V lost 3 bases and J 6 bases, leaving 5 bases between the germline ends. CDR3 in DNA: TGTGCCAGCAGCTTGGGGCAGACCCAGTACTTC. Translation: CASSLGQTQYF.

The chain uses TRBV5-1 and TRBJ1-1; no firm D call. The V and J ends lost 1 base and 0 bases respectively, with 10 bases between them. The CDR3 consists of 15 residues. The V gene's germline CDR1 is SGHRS and CDR2 YFSETQ. The CDR3, as DNA: TGCGCCAGCAGCTTGTATGCGGGGATGAACACTGAAGCTTTCTTT. It is translated as CASSLYAGMNTEAFF.

The V and J genes are TRBV9 and TRBJ2-1; D possibly uses TRBD1 or TRBD2 (5 bases each). V was pared by 3 bases and J by 5 bases, with 15 bases between. The CDR3 spans 15 residues. Germline V gene data show CDR1 as SGDLS and CDR2 as YYNGEE. As DNA, the CDR3 is TGTGCCAGCAGCGGAGGGCTAATCAGGGACAATGAGCAGTTCTTC. Residues: CASSGGLIRDNEQFF.

This clone appeared a few times. This sequence joins TRBV23-1 and TRBJ1-1, with D possibly being TRBD1 (5 bases). TRBV23-1 is marked as an open reading frame, function uncertain. Between the trimmed V and J ends, which lost 0 bases and 3 bases, there was a span of 17 bases. The CDR3 loop spans 17 amino acids. The CDR3 here is CASSQSAPTAKYTEAFF. The CDR3 DNA reads as TGCGCCAGCAGTCAATCGGCCCCGACAGCAAAGTACACTGAAGCTTTCTTT.

This clone came up a few times. This chain uses TRBV7-8 with TRBJ1-5; maybe TRBD1 (6 bases). V lost 2 bases, J lost 0 bases, and 17 bases lay in between. This CDR3 is built from 18 residues. Per germline, CDR1 SGHVS and CDR2 FQNEAQ. The CDR3 here is CASSLLPGAGDSNQPQHF. For the CDR3, the DNA is TGTGCCAGCAGCTTATTACCCGGGGCAGGGGATAGCAATCAGCCCCAGCATTTT.

The chain joins TRBV13 to TRBJ2-3, with TRBD2 identical over 7 bases. V trimming: 8 bases; J trimming: 5 bases; junction bases outside the gene matches: 13. From germline, CDR1 is PRHDT and CDR2 FYEKMQ (reference sequence). The CDR3 contains 15 residues. Written as DNA, the CDR3 is TGTGCCAGCGGGGGGGATGCGGCTAACAGAGATACGCAGTATTTT. Its protein is CASGGDAANRDTQYF.

This rearrangement joins TRBV29-1 to TRBJ1-1; TRBD1 is a possible D gene (6 bases). This CDR3 region has 13 residues. Deletions cut 7 bases from V and 6 bases from J, with 18 bases between. Germline V gene lookup returns CDR1 SQVTM and CDR2 ANQGSEA. CDR3 residues: CSAKGGRDPEAFF. In DNA, the CDR3 is TGCAGCGCAAAGGGGGGGCGGGATCCTGAAGCTTTCTTT.

The chain combines TRBV11-3 with TRBJ2-1, with 7 bases fitting TRBD1. Unmatched junction bases numbered 7, after V lost 5 bases and J lost 0 bases. This CDR3 has 16 amino acids. Per germline, CDR1 SGHNT and CDR2 YENEEA. The chain's CDR3 is CASSPDRVNSYNEQFF. The CDR3 coding sequence is TGTGCCAGCAGCCCTGACAGGGTTAACTCCTACAATGAGCAGTTCTTC.